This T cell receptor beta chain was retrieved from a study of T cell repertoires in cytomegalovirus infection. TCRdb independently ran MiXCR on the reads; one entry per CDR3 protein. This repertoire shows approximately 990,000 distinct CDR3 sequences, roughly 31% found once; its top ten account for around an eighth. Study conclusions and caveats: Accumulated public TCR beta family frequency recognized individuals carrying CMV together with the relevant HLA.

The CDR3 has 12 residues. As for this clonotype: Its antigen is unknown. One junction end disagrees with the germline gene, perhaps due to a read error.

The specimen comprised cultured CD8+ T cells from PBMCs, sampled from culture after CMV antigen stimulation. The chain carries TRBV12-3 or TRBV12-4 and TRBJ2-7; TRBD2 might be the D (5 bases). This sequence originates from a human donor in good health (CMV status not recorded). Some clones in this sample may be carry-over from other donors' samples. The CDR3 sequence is CVSSTSSYEQYF. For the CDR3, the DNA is TGTGTCAGCAGTACTAGCTCCTACGAGCAGTACTTC.